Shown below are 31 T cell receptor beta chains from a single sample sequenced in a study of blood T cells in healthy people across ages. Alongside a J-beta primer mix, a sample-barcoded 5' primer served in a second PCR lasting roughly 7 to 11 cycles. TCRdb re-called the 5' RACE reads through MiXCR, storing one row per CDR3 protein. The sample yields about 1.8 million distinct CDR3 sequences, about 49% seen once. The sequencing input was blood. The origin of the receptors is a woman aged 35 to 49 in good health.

The CDR3 sequence: CSARDVPREFF. The CDR3, as DNA: TGCAGTGCTAGAGATGTCCCGCGAGAGTTCTTC. The chain recombines TRBV20-1 with TRBJ2-1; no firm D call. Germline CDR1 DFQATT, CDR2 SNEGSKA (reference sequence). Trimming cost V 0 bases and J 14 bases, with 11 bases left between them. CDR3 length equals 11 residues.

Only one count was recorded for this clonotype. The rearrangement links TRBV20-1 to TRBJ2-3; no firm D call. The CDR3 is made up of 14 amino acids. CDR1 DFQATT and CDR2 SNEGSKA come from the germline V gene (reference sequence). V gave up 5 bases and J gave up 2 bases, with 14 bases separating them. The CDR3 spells CSASVYGVTDTQYF. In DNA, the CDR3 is TGCAGTGCTTCAGTTTATGGAGTCACAGATACGCAGTATTTT.

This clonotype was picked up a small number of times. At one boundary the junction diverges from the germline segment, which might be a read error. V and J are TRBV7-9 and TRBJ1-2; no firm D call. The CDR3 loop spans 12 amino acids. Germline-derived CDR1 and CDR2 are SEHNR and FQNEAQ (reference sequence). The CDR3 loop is CASSLDFHGYTF. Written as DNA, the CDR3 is TGTGCCAGCAGTTTAGACTTCCATGGCTACACCTTC.

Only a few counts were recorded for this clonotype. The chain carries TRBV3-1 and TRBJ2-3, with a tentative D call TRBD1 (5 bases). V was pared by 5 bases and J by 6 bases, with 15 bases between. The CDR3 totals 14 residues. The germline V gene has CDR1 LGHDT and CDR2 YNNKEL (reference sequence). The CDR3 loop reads CASSSGHVGDTQYF. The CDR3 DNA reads TGTGCCAGCAGCTCCGGACACGTGGGGGATACGCAGTATTTT.

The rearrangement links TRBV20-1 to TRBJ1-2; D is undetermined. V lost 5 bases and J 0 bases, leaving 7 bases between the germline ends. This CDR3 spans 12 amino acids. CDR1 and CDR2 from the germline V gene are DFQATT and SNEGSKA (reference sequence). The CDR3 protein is CSARLPNYGYTF. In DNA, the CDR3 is TGCAGTGCTCGCCTACCTAACTATGGCTACACCTTC.

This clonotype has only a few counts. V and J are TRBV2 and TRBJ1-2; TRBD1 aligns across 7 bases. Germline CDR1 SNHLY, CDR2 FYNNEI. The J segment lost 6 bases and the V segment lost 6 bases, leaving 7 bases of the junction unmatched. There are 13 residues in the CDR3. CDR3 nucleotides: TGTGCCAGCAGCGAACGGACAGGCCATGGCTACACCTTC. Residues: CASSERTGHGYTF.

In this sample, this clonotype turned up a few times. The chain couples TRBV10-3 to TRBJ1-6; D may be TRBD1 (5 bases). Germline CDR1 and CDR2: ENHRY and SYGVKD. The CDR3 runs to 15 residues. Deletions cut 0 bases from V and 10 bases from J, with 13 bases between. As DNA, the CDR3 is TGTGCCATCAGTGAGTCGCAGGGAACAATCTCACCCCTCCACTTT. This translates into CAISESQGTISPLHF.

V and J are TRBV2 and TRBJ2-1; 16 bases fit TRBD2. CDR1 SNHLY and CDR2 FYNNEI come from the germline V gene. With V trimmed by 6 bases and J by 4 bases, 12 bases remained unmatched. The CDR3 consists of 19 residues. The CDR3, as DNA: TGTGCCAGCAGGGCGGGACTAGCGGGGGGGTTGGACCCTTACAATGAGCAGTTCTTC. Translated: CASRAGLAGGLDPYNEQFF.

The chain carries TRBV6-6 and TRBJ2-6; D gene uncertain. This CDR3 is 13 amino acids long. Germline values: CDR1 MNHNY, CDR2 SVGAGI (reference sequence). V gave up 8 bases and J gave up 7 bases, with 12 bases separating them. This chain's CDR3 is CASERVGANVLTF. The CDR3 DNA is TGTGCCAGCGAAAGGGTCGGAGCCAACGTCCTGACTTTC.

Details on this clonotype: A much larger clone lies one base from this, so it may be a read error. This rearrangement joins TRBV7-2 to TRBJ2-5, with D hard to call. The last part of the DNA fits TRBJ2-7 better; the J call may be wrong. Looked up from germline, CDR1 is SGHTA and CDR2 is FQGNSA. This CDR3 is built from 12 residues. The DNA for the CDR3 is TGTGCCAGCGCCTCTCAGGAATACGAGCAGTACTTC. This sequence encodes CASASQEYEQYF.

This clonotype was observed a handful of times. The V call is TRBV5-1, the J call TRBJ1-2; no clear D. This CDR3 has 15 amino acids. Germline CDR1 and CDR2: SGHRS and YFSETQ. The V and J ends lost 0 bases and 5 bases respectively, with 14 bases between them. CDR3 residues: CASSLEGRDGYGYTF. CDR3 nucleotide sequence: TGCGCCAGCAGCTTGGAAGGCCGGGATGGGTATGGCTACACCTTC.

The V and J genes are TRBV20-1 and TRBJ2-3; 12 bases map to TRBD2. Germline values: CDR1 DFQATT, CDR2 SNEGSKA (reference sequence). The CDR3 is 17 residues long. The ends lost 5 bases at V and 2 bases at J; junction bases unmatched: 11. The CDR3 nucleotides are TGCAGTGCTTCTCTAGCGGGGGGGCTACCATTCACAGATACGCAGTATTTT. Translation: CSASLAGGLPFTDTQYF.

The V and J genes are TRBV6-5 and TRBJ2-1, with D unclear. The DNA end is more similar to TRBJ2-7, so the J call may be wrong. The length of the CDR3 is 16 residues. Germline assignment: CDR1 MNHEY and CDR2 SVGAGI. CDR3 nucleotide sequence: TGTGCCAGCAGTTATACACGCTTCAACTCCTACAATGAGCAGTACTTC. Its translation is CASSYTRFNSYNEQYF.

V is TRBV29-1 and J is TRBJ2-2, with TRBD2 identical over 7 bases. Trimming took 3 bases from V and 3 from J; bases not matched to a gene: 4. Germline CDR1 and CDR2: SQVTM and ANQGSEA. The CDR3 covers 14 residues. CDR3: CSVDPGLYTGELFF. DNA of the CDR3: TGCAGCGTTGACCCGGGACTATACACCGGGGAGCTGTTTTTT.

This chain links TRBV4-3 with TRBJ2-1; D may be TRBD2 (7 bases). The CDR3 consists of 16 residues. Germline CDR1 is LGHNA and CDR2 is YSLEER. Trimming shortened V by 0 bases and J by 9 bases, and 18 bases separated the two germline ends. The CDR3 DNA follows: TGCGCCAGCAGCCAAGAATGGAGGGGGGGCGGAAGTGAGCAGTTCTTC. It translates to CASSQEWRGGGSEQFF.

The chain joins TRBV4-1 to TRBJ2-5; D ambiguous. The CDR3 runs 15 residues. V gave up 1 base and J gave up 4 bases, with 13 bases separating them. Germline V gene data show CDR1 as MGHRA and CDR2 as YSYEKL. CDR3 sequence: CASSQVTGGAETQYF. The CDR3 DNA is TGCGCCAGCAGCCAAGTAACCGGTGGCGCAGAGACCCAGTACTTC.

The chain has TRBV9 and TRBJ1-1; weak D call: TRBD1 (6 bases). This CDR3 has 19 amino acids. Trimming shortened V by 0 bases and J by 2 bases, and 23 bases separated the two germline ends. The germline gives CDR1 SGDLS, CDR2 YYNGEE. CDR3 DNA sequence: TGTGCCAGCAGCGTAGACGGTGGAGCTACAGGGAACCGAAACACTGAAGCTTTCTTT. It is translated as CASSVDGGATGNRNTEAFF.

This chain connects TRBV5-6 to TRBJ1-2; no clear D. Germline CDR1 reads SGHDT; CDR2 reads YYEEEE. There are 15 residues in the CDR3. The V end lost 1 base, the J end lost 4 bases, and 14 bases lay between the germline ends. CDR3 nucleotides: TGTGCCAGCAGCTTGATTCGGCTACTGCGCTATGGCTACACCTTC. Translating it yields CASSLIRLLRYGYTF.

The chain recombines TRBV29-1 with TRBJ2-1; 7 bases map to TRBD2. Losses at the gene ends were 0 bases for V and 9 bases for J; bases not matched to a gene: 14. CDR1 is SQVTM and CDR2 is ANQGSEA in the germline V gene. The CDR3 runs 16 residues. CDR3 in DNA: TGCAGCGTTGAAGATCCAGCTGGGGGGGGATGGGGTGAGCAGTTCTTC. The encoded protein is CSVEDPAGGGWGEQFF.

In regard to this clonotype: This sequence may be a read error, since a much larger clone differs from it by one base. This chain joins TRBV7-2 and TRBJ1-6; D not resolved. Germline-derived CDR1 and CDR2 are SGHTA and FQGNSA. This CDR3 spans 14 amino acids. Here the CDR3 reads CASSLGPYNSPLQF. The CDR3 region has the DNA TGTGCCAGCAGCCTTGGTCCATATAATTCACCCCTCCAATTT.

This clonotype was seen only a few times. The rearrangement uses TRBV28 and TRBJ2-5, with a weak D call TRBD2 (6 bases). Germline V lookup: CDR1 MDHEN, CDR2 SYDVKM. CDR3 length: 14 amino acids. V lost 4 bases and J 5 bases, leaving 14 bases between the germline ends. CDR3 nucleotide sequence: TGTGCCAGCAGTTCCAGGAGGGAGAAGGAGACCCAGTACTTC. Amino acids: CASSSRREKETQYF.

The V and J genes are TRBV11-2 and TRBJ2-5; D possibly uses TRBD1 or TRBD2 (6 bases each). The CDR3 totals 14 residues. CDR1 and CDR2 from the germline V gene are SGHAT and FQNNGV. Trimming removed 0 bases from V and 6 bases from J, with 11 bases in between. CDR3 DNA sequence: TGTGCCAGCAGCTTAGAACGGGGGCGGCAGACCCAGTACTTC. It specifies CASSLERGRQTQYF. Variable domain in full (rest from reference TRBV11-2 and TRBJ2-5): EAGVAQSPRYKIIEKRQSVAFWCNPISGHATLYWYQQILGQGPKLLIQFQNNGVVDDSQLPKDRFSAERLKGVDSTLKIQPAKLEDSAVYLCASSLERGRQTQYFGPGTRLLVL.

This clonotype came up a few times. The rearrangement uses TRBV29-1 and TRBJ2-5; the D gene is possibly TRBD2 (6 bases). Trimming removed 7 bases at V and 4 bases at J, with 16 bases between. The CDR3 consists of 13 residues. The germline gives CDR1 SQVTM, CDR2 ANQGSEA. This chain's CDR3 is CSAPTNGGETQYF. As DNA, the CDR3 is TGCAGCGCTCCGACAAACGGGGGAGAGACCCAGTACTTC.

CDR3 bases: TGTGCCACCGCGACCGGGACAGCGAACTACGAGCAGTACTTC. It specifies CATATGTANYEQYF. V gene TRBV15 combines with J gene TRBJ2-7, with 7 bases fitting TRBD1. From germline, CDR1 is LNHNV and CDR2 YYDKDF (reference sequence). The CDR3 length is 14 residues. The V gene end was trimmed by 8 bases and the J gene end by 3 bases; junction bases not matched to a gene: 10.

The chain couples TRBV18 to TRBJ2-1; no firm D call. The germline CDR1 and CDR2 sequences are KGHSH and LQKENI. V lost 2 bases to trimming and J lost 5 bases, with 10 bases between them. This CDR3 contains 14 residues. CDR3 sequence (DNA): TGTGCCAGCTCACCAGCGAGTAAGAACAATGAGCAGTTCTTC. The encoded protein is CASSPASKNNEQFF. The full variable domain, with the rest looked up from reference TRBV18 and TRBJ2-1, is NAGVMQNPRHLVRRRGQEARLRCSPMKGHSHVYWYRQLPEEGLKFMVYLQKENIIDESGMPKERFSAEFPKEGPSILRIQQVVRGDSAAYFCASSPASKNNEQFFGPGTRLTVL.

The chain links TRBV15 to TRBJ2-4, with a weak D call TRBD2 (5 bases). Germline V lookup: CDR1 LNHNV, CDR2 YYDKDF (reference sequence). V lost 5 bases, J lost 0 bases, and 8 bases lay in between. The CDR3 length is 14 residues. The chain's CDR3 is CATSGGIAKNIQYF. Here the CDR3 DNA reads TGTGCCACCAGCGGAGGAATAGCCAAAAACATTCAGTACTTC.

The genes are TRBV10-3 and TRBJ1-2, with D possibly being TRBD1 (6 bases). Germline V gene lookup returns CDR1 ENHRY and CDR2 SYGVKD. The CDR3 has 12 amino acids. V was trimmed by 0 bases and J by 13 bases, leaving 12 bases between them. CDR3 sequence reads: CAISESQGTGTF. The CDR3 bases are TGTGCCATCAGTGAGTCCCAGGGGACTGGCACCTTC.

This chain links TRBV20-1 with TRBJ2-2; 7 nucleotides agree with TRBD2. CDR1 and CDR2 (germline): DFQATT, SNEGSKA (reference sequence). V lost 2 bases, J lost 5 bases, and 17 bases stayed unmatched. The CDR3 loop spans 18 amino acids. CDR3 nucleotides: TGCAGTGCTAGAAGATTTAGCGGGCAGGGCGGTTGGACCGGGGAGCTGTTTTTT. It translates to CSARRFSGQGGWTGELFF.

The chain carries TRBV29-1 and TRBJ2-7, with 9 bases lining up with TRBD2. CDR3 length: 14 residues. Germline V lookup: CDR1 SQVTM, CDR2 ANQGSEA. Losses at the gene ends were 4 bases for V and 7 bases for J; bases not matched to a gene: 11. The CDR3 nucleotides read TGCAGCGTTGGGAAGCGGGGGGTCTACAATGAGCAGTACTTC. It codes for CSVGKRGVYNEQYF.

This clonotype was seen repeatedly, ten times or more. CDR3 protein: CASSLGTGTQYF. For the CDR3, the DNA is TGTGCCAGCAGCTTAGGTACGGGTACGCAGTATTTT. The chain couples TRBV7-2 to TRBJ2-5; D unresolved. The J call may be mistaken, given a closer DNA end match to TRBJ2-3. There are 12 residues in the CDR3. The V gene's germline CDR1 is SGHTA and CDR2 FQGNSA.

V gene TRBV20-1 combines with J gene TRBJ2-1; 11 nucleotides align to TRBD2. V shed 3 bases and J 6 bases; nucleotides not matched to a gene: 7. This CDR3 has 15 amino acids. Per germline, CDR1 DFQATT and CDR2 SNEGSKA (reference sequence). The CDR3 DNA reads TGCAGTGCTAGGAGGGGGACTAGCGGTATCAATGAGCAGTTCTTC. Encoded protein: CSARRGTSGINEQFF.